The rows below give T cell receptor beta chains drawn from one sample of a study of lymphopenia after photon versus proton radiotherapy. Data came from immunoSEQ multiplex PCR; TCRdb stores just in-frame clones and leaves some out. The sample consists of some 44,000 clones, around 81% of them appearing once. Material: peripheral blood, obtained from a patient treated with proton-based radiotherapy. The receptors derive from a woman in her 70s with pancreatic cancer. The CDR3 runs from the conserved cysteine through the conserved F or W. The D gene is left open where the match is weak. Only some rows state a clone size, as once, few, many or a class for expanded clones.

v_call,clone_size,d_call,j_call,cdr3_nt,cdr3_aa
TRBV27,NA,NA,TRBJ2-3,TGTGCCAGCAGAATTTTCGAACAGGCCCCGCCAGATACGCAGTATTTT,CASRIFEQAPPDTQYF
TRBV7-7,NA,NA,TRBJ1-2,TGTGCTAGCACCAATACAGGGTCCCAGAACTATGGCTACACCTTC,CASTNTGSQNYGYTF
TRBV9,NA,NA,TRBJ1-1,TGTGCCAGCAGCCTTGTTGGGGAGACTGAAGCTTTCTTT,CASSLVGETEAFF
TRBV6-6,NA,NA,TRBJ1-1,TGTGCCATCCTTTGGGGACAGAACACTGAAGCTTTCTTT,CAILWGQNTEAFF
TRBV28,NA,TRBD1,TRBJ1-5,TGTGCCAGCAGTTCCCAGATGGACAGGATCTATCAGCCCCAGCATTTT,CASSSQMDRIYQPQHF
TRBV7-9,NA,TRBD2,TRBJ2-6,TGTGCCAGCAGGTCCGGCCCGGGAGGCCCTAACTCTGGGGCCAACGTCCTGACTTTC,CASRSGPGGPNSGANVLTF
TRBV7-2,once,NA,TRBJ1-2,TGTGCCAGCAGCTTAGTGGCAACCGATGGCTACACCTTC,CASSLVATDGYTF
TRBV27,NA,TRBD1,TRBJ1-3,TGTGCCAGCGGACAGGCCCGCGGAAACACCATATATTTT,CASGQARGNTIYF
TRBV6-1,NA,NA,TRBJ2-2,TGTGCCAGCAGTGGGGCCGGGTTTAATGGCGGGGAGCTGTTTTTT,CASSGAGFNGGELFF
TRBV6-5,few,TRBD1,TRBJ1-5,TGTGCCAGCAGTTCAGGGGGTAGCAATCAGCCCCAGCATTTT,CASSSGGSNQPQHF
TRBV19,once,NA,TRBJ1-1,TGTGCCAGTAGTGTTGTCTACAACACTGAAGCTTTCTTT,CASSVVYNTEAFF
TRBV7-2,NA,NA,TRBJ2-7,TGTGCCAGCAGCCGTTCTCCCCAGGAGCAGTACTTC,CASSRSPQEQYF
TRBV2,few,NA,TRBJ1-5,TGTGCCAGCAACCGAAACAATCAGCCCCAGCATTTT,CASNRNNQPQHF
TRBV5-1,NA,NA,TRBJ1-2,TGCGCCAGCAGCCCCCAAGGGATCCCTAATACTAACTATGGCTACACCTTC,CASSPQGIPNTNYGYTF
TRBV7-2,NA,NA,TRBJ2-1,TGTGCCAGCAGCTTACCGAGCTCCTACAATGAGCAGTTCTTC,CASSLPSSYNEQFF
TRBV18,few,NA,TRBJ1-6,TGTGCCAGCTCACCAGAGGCAGGGCACTCACCCCTCCACTTT,CASSPEAGHSPLHF
TRBV13,once,TRBD2,TRBJ2-3,TGTGCCAGCAGCTTACTAGCGGGATTAGACACGCAGTATTTT,CASSLLAGLDTQYF
TRBV5-6,NA,NA,TRBJ2-7,TGTGCCAGCAGCTTGGTGGACGAGCAGTACTTC,CASSLVDEQYF
TRBV7-4,NA,NA,TRBJ1-4,TGTGCCAGCAGCTTAGAAGTCAGGGAGTTAACTAATGAAAAACTGTTTTTT,CASSLEVRELTNEKLFF
TRBV30,few,TRBD1,TRBJ2-7,TGTGCCTGGGGACCGACGACAGGGTATAAAAACGAGCAGTACTTC,CAWGPTTGYKNEQYF
TRBV7-9,NA,NA,TRBJ2-7,TGTGCCAGCAGCCCTTCGGCCGTCTCCTACGAGCAGTACTTC,CASSPSAVSYEQYF
TRBV15,medium-sized,NA,TRBJ1-2,TGTGCCACCAGCAACCCTCAGGCGGGGAACTATGGCTACACCTTC,CATSNPQAGNYGYTF
TRBV28,once,TRBD2,TRBJ2-3,TGTGCCAGCAGGGAGGCGGGACTAGCGGATAGCACAGATACGCAGTATTTT,CASREAGLADSTDTQYF